The T cell receptor (beta chain) described here comes from a study of T-cell reconstitution after alpha-beta-depleted transplantation in children. Trimming left V 0 bases short and J 0 bases short, with 20 bases between. This CDR3 comprises 18 residues. CDR1 and CDR2 (germline): GTSNPN, SVGIG (reference sequence). This clonotype was seen more than once but under ten times. Antigen: not known. Study conclusions and caveats: About two months after transplant, alpha-beta T cells reportedly came from several hundred expanded graft clones. Among T cells one year after transplant, newly produced cells accounted for most counts and diversity.

Unique molecular identifiers were incorporated during preparation of the TCRbeta library. TCRdb ran MiXCR on the PCR reads and lists one entry per CDR3 protein. In the table there are 40,000 to 60,000 distinct CDR3 sequences, approximately 9.2% of which are singletons. The specimen comprised PBMCs, mostly from graft donor cells, sampled 60 days after TCRalphabeta/CD19-depleted stem cell transplant. The chain employs TRBV30 and TRBJ1-1; D unclear. The source is a male patient aged 2 to 9 who had a stem cell transplant for chronic granulomatous disease, so the T cells may come from the graft donor. CDR3 amino acids: CAWSVIVLFGQMNTEAFF. In DNA form, the CDR3 reads TGTGCCTGGAGTGTGATTGTTCTTTTCGGGCAGATGAACACTGAAGCTTTCTTT.